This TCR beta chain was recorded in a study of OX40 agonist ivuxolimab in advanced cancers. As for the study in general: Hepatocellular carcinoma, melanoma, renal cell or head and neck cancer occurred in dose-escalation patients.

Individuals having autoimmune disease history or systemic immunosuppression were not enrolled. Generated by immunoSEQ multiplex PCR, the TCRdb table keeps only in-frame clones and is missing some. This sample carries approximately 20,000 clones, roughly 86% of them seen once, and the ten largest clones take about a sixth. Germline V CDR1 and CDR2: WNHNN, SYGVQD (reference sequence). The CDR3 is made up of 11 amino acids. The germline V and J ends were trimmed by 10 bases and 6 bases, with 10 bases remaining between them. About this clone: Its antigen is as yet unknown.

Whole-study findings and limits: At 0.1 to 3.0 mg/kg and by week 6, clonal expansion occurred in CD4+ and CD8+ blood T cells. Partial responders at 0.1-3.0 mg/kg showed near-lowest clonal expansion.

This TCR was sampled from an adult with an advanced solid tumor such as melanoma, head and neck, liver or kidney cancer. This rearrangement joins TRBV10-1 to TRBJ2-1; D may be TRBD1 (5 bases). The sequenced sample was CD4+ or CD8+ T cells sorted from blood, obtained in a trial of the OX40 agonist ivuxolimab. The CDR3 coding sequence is TGCGCCAAAGACAGCCCCAATGAGCAGTTCTTC. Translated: CAKDSPNEQFF.